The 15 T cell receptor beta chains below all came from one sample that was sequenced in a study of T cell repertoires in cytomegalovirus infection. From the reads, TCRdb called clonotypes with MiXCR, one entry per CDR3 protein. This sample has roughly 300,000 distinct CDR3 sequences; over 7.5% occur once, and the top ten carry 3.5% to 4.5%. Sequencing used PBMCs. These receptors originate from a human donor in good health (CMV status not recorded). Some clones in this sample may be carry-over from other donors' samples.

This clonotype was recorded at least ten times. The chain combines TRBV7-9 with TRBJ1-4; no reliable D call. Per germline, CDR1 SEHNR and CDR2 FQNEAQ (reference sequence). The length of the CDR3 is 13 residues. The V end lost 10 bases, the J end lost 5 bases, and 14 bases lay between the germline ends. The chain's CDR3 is CAIDLSPNEKLFF. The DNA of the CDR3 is TGTGCCATAGACCTCTCGCCAAATGAAAAACTGTTTTTT.

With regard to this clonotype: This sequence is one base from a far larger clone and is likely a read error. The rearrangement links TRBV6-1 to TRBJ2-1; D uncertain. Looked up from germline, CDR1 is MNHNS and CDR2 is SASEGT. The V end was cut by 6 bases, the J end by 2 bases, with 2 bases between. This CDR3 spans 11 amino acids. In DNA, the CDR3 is TGTGCCAGCAGGGCCTACAATGAGCAGTTCTTC. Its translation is CASRAYNEQFF.

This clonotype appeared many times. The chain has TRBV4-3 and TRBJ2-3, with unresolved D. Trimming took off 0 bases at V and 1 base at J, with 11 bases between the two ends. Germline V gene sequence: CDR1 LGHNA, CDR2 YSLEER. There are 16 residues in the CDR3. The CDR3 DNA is TGCGCCAGCAGCCAAGATAGGGCAAGGGGCACAGATACGCAGTATTTT. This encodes CASSQDRARGTDTQYF.

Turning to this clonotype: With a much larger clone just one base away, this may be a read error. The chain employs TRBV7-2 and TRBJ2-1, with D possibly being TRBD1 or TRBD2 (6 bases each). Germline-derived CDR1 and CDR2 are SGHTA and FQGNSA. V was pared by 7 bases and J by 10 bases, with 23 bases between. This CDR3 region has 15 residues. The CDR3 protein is CASIYLGGPRKEQFF. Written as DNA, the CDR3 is TGTGCCAGCATCTATCTTGGGGGGCCGAGAAAGGAGCAGTTCTTC.

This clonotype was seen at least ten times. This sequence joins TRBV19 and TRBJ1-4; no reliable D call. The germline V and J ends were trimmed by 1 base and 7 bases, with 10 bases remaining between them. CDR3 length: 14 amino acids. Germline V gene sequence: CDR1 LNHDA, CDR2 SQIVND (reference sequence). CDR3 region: CASSIGNIGEKLFF. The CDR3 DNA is TGTGCCAGTAGTATAGGTAACATCGGTGAAAAACTGTTTTTT.

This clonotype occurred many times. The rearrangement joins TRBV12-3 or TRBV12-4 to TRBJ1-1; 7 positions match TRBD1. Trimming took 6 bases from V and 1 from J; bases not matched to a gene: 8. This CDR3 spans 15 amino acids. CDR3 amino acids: CASRRQGVGNTEAFF. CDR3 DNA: TGTGCCAGCAGGCGACAGGGAGTAGGGAACACTGAAGCTTTCTTT.

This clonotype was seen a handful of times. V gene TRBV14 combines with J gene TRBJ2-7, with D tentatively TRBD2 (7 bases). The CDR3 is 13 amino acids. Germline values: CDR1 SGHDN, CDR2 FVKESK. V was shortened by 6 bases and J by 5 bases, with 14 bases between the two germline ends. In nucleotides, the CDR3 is TGTGCCAGCAGGAGTCGGGGGGCTAACGAGCAGTACTTC. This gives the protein CASRSRGANEQYF.

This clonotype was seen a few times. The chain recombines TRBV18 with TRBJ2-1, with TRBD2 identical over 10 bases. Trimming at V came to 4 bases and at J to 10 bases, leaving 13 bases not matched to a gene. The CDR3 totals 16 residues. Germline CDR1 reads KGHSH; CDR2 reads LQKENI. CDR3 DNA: TGTGCCAGCTCACGGGATCTAGCGGGAGTTAGGGAAGAGCAGTTCTTC. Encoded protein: CASSRDLAGVREEQFF.

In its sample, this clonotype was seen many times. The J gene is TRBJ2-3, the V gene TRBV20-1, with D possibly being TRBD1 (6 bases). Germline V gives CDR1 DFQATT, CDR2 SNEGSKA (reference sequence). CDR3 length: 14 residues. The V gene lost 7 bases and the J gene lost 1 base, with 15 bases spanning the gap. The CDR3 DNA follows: TGCAGTGAGCAGGGTGAGGGGGGCACAGATACGCAGTATTTT. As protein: CSEQGEGGTDTQYF.

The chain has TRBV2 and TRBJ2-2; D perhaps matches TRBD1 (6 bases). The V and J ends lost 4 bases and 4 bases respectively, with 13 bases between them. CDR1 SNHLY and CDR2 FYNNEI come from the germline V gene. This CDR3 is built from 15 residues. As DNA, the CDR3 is TGTGCCAGCAGTGCCGACGGACAGATCACCGGGGAGCTGTTTTTT. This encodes CASSADGQITGELFF.

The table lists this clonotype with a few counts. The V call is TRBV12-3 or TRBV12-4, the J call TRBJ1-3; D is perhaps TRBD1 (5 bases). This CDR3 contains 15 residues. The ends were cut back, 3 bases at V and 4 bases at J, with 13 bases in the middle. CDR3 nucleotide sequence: TGTGCCAGCAGTTTTTCCCAGGGTTCAGGAAACACCATATATTTT. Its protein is CASSFSQGSGNTIYF.

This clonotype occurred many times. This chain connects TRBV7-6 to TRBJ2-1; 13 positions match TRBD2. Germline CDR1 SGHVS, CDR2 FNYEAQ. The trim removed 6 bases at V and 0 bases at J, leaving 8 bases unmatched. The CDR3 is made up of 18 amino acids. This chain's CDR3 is CASRAGTSGISSYNEQFF. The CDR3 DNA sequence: TGTGCCAGCAGGGCCGGGACTAGCGGGATTAGCTCCTACAATGAGCAGTTCTTC.

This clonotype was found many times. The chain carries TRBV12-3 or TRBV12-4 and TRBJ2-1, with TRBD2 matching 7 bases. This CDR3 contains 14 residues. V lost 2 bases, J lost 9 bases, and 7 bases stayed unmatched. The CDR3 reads CASSLRGSTVEQFF. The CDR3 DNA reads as TGTGCCAGCAGTTTACGCGGGAGTACAGTTGAGCAGTTCTTC.

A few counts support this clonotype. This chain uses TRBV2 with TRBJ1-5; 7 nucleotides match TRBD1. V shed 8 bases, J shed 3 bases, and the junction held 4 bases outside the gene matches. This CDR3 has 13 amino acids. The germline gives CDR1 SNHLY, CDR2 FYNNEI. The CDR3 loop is CASLGQVNQPQHF. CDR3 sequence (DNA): TGTGCCAGCCTAGGACAGGTCAATCAGCCCCAGCATTTT.

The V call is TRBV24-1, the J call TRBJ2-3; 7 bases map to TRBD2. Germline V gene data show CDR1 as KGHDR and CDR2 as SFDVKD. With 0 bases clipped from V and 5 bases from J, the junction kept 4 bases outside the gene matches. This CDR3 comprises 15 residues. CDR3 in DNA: TGTGCCACCAGTGATTTGAAAGCTAGCGGAGATACGCAGTATTTT. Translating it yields CATSDLKASGDTQYF.